This T cell receptor (beta chain) was recorded in a study of beta chain features in type 1 diabetes. Study summary: Sorted cell examination encompassed approximately 98,000,000 cells across all samples. Study results and limitations: Moderate yet significant TCRB CDR3 shortening was seen in Type 1 diabetes patients in all four CD4+ subsets. A cDNA-based sequencing approach could over-represent cells with high TCR expression. Patients' naive, central memory and Treg TCRB repertoires seemed closer to one another than those of healthy donors.

The investigators reverse transcribed all of the isolated RNA, so they sequenced expressed TCRB transcripts. Sequencing used immunoSEQ multiplex PCR; TCRdb keeps in-frame clones, though not all of them. The table shows about 40,000 clones, with 45% to 50% occurring only once. A few counts support this clone. Its target is unknown. This TCR was recovered from a woman younger than 35 in good health. The sample was central memory CD4+ T cells from blood.

The CDR3 spells CASSEGDRRNEQFF. The CDR3 DNA sequence: TGTGCCAGCAGTGAAGGGGACAGGCGGAATGAGCAGTTCTTC. This sequence joins TRBV6-1 and TRBJ2-1, with 8 bases lining up with TRBD1. Germline trimming cut 1 base from V and 7 bases from J; bases unmatched to any gene: 3. This CDR3 comprises 14 residues. Germline loops: CDR1 MNHNS, CDR2 SASEGT.